This T cell receptor beta chain was retrieved from a study of T cells in Graves' hyperthyroidism and ophthalmopathy. The study's findings and limits: Separating ophthalmopathy from stable hyperthyroidism was achieved by a 13 V-J model.

The junction had 11 bases not matched to a gene; V was cut back by 6 bases and J by 2 bases. The CDR3 has 18 amino acids. This clonotype showed up many times. Its antigen is still unknown. RNA transcripts yielded amplified TCR beta CDR3 regions. The TCR CDR3 first-round RT-PCR relied on the HTBI primer set. TCRdb re-derived calls from the multiplex PCR reads in MiXCR, one entry per CDR3 protein. This sample has hundreds of thousands of distinct CDR3 sequences, with 20% to 25% found just once. The chain has TRBV12-3 or TRBV12-4 and TRBJ2-2, with 11 bases aligning to TRBD2. The sequence derives from a middle-aged man with Graves' hyperthyroidism. The sequenced sample was blood. The CDR3 DNA reads as TGTGCCAGCAGCCCCCTACTAGCGGGAGTAAGAAACACCGGGGAGCTGTTTTTT. Its protein product is CASSPLLAGVRNTGELFF.